This T cell receptor (beta chain) came from a study of blood T cell repertoires in COVID-19. The CDR3 loop spans 13 amino acids. Germline V CDR1 and CDR2: SEHNR, FQNEAQ (reference sequence). Trimming left V 6 bases short and J 4 bases short, with 12 bases between. The method was immunoSEQ multiplex PCR; TCRdb's version includes in-frame clones alone and lacks a portion of them. The sample carries roughly 260,000 clones, about 85% recorded once. This chain uses TRBV7-9 with TRBJ2-5; D not resolved. The clonotype originates from a man in his 60s who had recovered from COVID-19. The sample was peripheral blood. CDR3 DNA sequence: TGTGCCAGCAGTAACGCGGCACGAGAGACCCAGTACTTC. Translation: CASSNAARETQYF.